The 31 T cell receptor beta chains below come from one sample, sequenced in a study of blood T cell repertoires in COVID-19. Generated by immunoSEQ multiplex PCR, the TCRdb table keeps only in-frame clones and is missing some. The sample records around 160,000 clones, approximately 90% being singletons. The source material was peripheral blood. The receptors stem from a young man with acute or convalescent COVID-19.

The genes are TRBV19 and TRBJ1-1; D uncertain. Looked up from germline, CDR1 is LNHDA and CDR2 is SQIVND (reference sequence). Trimming stripped 7 bases from V and 5 bases from J, with 14 bases between. This CDR3 is 13 amino acids long. The CDR3 sequence is CASKRAFKTEAFF. CDR3 bases: TGTGCCAGTAAGAGGGCTTTTAAGACTGAAGCTTTCTTT.

CDR3 nucleotides: TGTGCTAGTGGTTTGTCAGGGGACACTGAAGCTTTCTTT. The encoded protein is CASGLSGDTEAFF. V is TRBV12-5 and J is TRBJ1-1; weak D call: TRBD1 (6 bases). The CDR3 consists of 13 residues. V dropped 2 bases and J dropped 3 bases, with 7 bases sitting between them. Per germline, CDR1 LGHNT and CDR2 FRNRAP.

The V call is TRBV19, the J call TRBJ1-2; TRBD1 might be the D (5 bases). Germline CDR1 LNHDA, CDR2 SQIVND (reference sequence). The length of the CDR3 is 15 residues. The V and J ends lost 3 bases and 2 bases respectively, with 13 bases between them. CDR3 in amino acids: CASSIISQGNYGYTF. The CDR3 DNA follows: TGTGCCAGTAGTATCATTTCCCAGGGCAACTATGGCTACACCTTC.

The gene calls are TRBV29-1 and TRBJ1-2; 7 bases align to TRBD1. Germline assignment: CDR1 SQVTM and CDR2 ANQGSEA. Unmatched junction bases numbered 6, after V lost 3 bases and J lost 5 bases. This CDR3 has 13 residues. The CDR3 protein is CSVETGRYYGYTF. CDR3 in DNA: TGCAGCGTTGAGACAGGGAGGTATTATGGCTACACCTTC.

This clone was counted a single time. The V gene is TRBV9, the J gene TRBJ1-6, with 7 bases fitting TRBD1. Trimming cost V 0 bases and J 7 bases; bases outside gene matches: 4. The CDR3 has 15 residues. Per the germline V gene, CDR1 is SGDLS and CDR2 is YYNGEE. The CDR3 DNA reads TGTGCCAGCAGCGTAGAGGGGACAGCAAATTCACCCCTCCACTTT. Translation: CASSVEGTANSPLHF.

V and J are TRBV19 and TRBJ2-5; TRBD1 matches 7 bases. J lost 2 bases, V lost 3 bases, and 6 bases had no gene match. CDR1 is LNHDA and CDR2 is SQIVND in the germline V gene (reference sequence). This CDR3 is built from 15 residues. This chain's CDR3 is CASSIKGTEQETQYF. The CDR3 region has the DNA TGTGCCAGTAGTATTAAAGGGACAGAACAAGAGACCCAGTACTTC.

This chain uses TRBV18 with TRBJ1-2; 9 positions agree with TRBD1. J was trimmed by 6 bases and V by 0 bases; bases with no gene match: 5. Germline loops: CDR1 KGHSH, CDR2 LQKENI. The CDR3 is 15 amino acids. The CDR3 sequence: CASSPPGTGQDGYTF. The CDR3 DNA reads as TGTGCCAGCTCACCACCTGGGACAGGGCAGGATGGCTACACCTTC.

The rearrangement uses TRBV5-1 and TRBJ2-5; TRBD1 matches at 9 bases. The J segment lost 0 bases and the V segment lost 2 bases, leaving 2 bases of the junction unmatched. The CDR3 is 15 residues long. Looked up from germline, CDR1 is SGHRS and CDR2 is YFSETQ. The CDR3: CASSFGDRDQETQYF. In DNA form, the CDR3 reads TGCGCCAGCAGCTTCGGGGACAGGGACCAAGAGACCCAGTACTTC. The full variable domain, rest sourced from reference TRBV5-1 and TRBJ2-5, is KAGVTQTPRYLIKTRGQQVTLSCSPISGHRSVSWYQQTPGQGLQFLFEYFSETQRNKGNFPGRFSGRQFSNSRSEMNVSTLELGDSALYLCASSFGDRDQETQYFGPGTRLLVL.

J is TRBJ2-1 and V is TRBV6-5; 7 bases agree with TRBD1. The CDR3 spans 14 residues. The germline V gene encodes CDR1 MNHEY and CDR2 SVGAGI. Trimming removed 10 bases from V and 7 bases from J; junction bases left unmatched: 13. The CDR3, as DNA: TGTGCCACCAAGACTCTACCGGGACAGAATGAGCAGTTCTTC. Translation: CATKTLPGQNEQFF.

V is TRBV30 and J is TRBJ2-5; 8 bases agree with TRBD1. Per the germline V gene, CDR1 is GTSNPN and CDR2 is SVGIG (reference sequence). The length of the CDR3 is 11 residues. The chain's CDR3 is CGAGGWETQYF. CDR3 in DNA: TGTGGCGCAGGGGGCTGGGAGACCCAGTACTTC.

The V and J genes are TRBV6-5 and TRBJ1-2; TRBD1 matches at 7 bases. In germline, CDR1 is MNHEY, CDR2 SVGAGI. V lost 5 bases and J lost 4; bases outside the gene matches: 4. This CDR3 contains 13 residues. In DNA form, the CDR3 reads TGTGCCAGCAGTACAGGGGTTGCCTATGGCTACACCTTC. Its translation: CASSTGVAYGYTF.

This chain links TRBV6-5 with TRBJ2-7; 9 nucleotides line up with TRBD1. Germline CDR1 MNHEY, CDR2 SVGAGI. The junction had 5 bases not matched to a gene; V was cut back by 3 bases and J by 2 bases. The CDR3 runs to 15 residues. The DNA of the CDR3 is TGTGCCAGCAGTTATTGTCGGGACAGGGCCTACGAGCAGTACTTC. Residues: CASSYCRDRAYEQYF.

The CDR3 sequence: CASSSSRGRSTNEKLFF. The DNA for the CDR3 is TGTGCCAGCAGCTCTAGCAGGGGGCGGTCAACTAATGAAAAACTGTTTTTT. This chain connects TRBV11-2 to TRBJ1-4; 8 bases fit TRBD1. Germline V lookup: CDR1 SGHAT, CDR2 FQNNGV. Germline trimming cut 4 bases from V and 0 bases from J; bases unmatched to any gene: 7. The CDR3 consists of 17 residues. The entire variable domain, with the rest obtained from reference TRBV11-2 and TRBJ1-4, is as follows: EAGVAQSPRYKIIEKRQSVAFWCNPISGHATLYWYQQILGQGPKLLIQFQNNGVVDDSQLPKDRFSAERLKGVDSTLKIQPAKLEDSAVYLCASSSSRGRSTNEKLFFGSGTQLSVL.

Only one count was recorded for this clone. V is TRBV20-1 and J is TRBJ1-1; D is uncertain. Germline CDR1 is DFQATT and CDR2 is SNEGSKA (reference sequence). V was trimmed by 3 bases and J by 1 base, leaving 9 bases between them. This CDR3 is 13 amino acids long. The CDR3 loop reads CSASPPWNTEAFF. Written as DNA, the CDR3 is TGCAGTGCTAGTCCTCCGTGGAACACTGAAGCTTTCTTT.

As to this clone: Other DNA sequences from this sample encode an identical CDR3 as well. CDR3: CASSIRDEKLFF. CDR3 coding DNA: TGTGCCAGTAGTATACGAGATGAAAAACTGTTTTTT. The rearrangement links TRBV19 to TRBJ1-4; D gene unclear. This CDR3 region has 12 residues. V was cut by 2 bases and J by 6 bases, with 4 bases left in between. Per the germline V gene, CDR1 is LNHDA and CDR2 is SQIVND (reference sequence).

For the CDR3, the DNA is TGTGCCACCAGCAGAAACGGACAGGTTATTCAGCCCCAGCATTTT. Protein: CATSRNGQVIQPQHF. This chain joins TRBV15 and TRBJ1-5, with 7 bases lining up with TRBD1. CDR1 LNHNV and CDR2 YYDKDF come from the germline V gene (reference sequence). V dropped 2 bases and J dropped 6; count of bases not matched to a gene: 7. This CDR3 spans 15 amino acids.

With respect to this clone: Other DNA sequences from this sample encode an identical CDR3 as well. For the CDR3, the DNA is TGTGCCAGCTCACCACCTGGCAGTAGCACAGATACGCAGTATTTT. Amino acids: CASSPPGSSTDTQYF. The V call is TRBV18, the J call TRBJ2-3, with D unclear. V was clipped by 0 bases and J by 0 bases, with 7 bases between them. This CDR3 region has 15 residues. CDR1 and CDR2 (germline): KGHSH, LQKENI. Full variable domain (remainder filled in from reference TRBV18 and TRBJ2-3): NAGVMQNPRHLVRRRGQEARLRCSPMKGHSHVYWYRQLPEEGLKFMVYLQKENIIDESGMPKERFSAEFPKEGPSILRIQQVVRGDSAAYFCASSPPGSSTDTQYFGPGTRLTVL.

V is TRBV5-6 and J is TRBJ1-1; possible D gene TRBD1, 5 bases. The CDR3 spans 14 residues. V lost 3 bases and J lost 0, with 9 bases in between. CDR1 and CDR2 from the germline V gene are SGHDT and YYEEEE. CDR3 DNA sequence: TGTGCCAGCAGCTGGCAGGGTATGAACACTGAAGCTTTCTTT. This gives the protein CASSWQGMNTEAFF.

The chain has TRBV12-3 or TRBV12-4 and TRBJ1-2; 9 nucleotides match TRBD1. The J segment lost 8 bases and the V segment lost 1 base, leaving 2 bases of the junction unmatched. This CDR3 spans 13 amino acids. The CDR3 here is CASSLGTGVGYTF. CDR3 DNA sequence: TGTGCCAGCAGTTTAGGGACAGGGGTCGGCTACACCTTC.

The rearrangement links TRBV19 to TRBJ1-5; 8 nucleotides match TRBD1. J was trimmed by 0 bases and V by 6 bases; bases with no gene match: 7. The CDR3 is made up of 16 amino acids. CDR1 is LNHDA, CDR2 SQIVND, per germline (reference sequence). The CDR3 is CASRGSGGISNQPQHF. CDR3 DNA sequence: TGTGCCAGTAGGGGATCAGGGGGCATTAGCAATCAGCCCCAGCATTTT.

The chain is built from TRBV19 and TRBJ2-3; D possibly corresponds to TRBD2 (5 bases). The germline gives CDR1 LNHDA, CDR2 SQIVND (reference sequence). The CDR3 totals 16 residues. Deletions cut 5 bases from V and 2 bases from J, with 17 bases between. DNA of the CDR3: TGTGCCAGTAGTCCCCCGGACTCCCCTTCCACAGATACGCAGTATTTT. This translates into CASSPPDSPSTDTQYF. Looking up the rest from reference TRBV19 and TRBJ2-3 gives the full variable domain: DGGITQSPKYLFRKEGQNVTLSCEQNLNHDAMYWYRQDPGQGLRLIYYSQIVNDFQKGDIAEGYSVSREKKESFPLTVTSAQKNPTAFYLCASSPPDSPSTDTQYFGPGTRLTVL.

The CDR3 sequence: CASSSYFAGSSYNEQFF. The CDR3 region has the DNA TGTGCCAGCAGCTCCTATTTTGCGGGAAGCTCCTACAATGAGCAGTTCTTC. This chain links TRBV11-2 with TRBJ2-1; TRBD2 might be the D (6 bases). V was clipped by 4 bases and J by 0 bases, with 16 bases between them. Per germline, CDR1 SGHAT and CDR2 FQNNGV. CDR3 length: 17 residues.

The chain carries TRBV5-6 and TRBJ2-2; 7 positions match TRBD1. The CDR3 contains 15 residues. V dropped 4 bases and J dropped 4; count of bases not matched to a gene: 7. Per the germline V gene, CDR1 is SGHDT and CDR2 is YYEEEE. The CDR3 sequence is CASSQTGVGTGELFF. The CDR3 DNA is TGTGCCAGCAGCCAAACAGGGGTCGGCACCGGGGAGCTGTTTTTT.

The chain links TRBV6-5 to TRBJ2-7; D gene uncertain. The CDR3 spans 14 residues. Trimming stripped 2 bases from V and 0 bases from J, with 8 bases between. Germline V gene lookup returns CDR1 MNHEY and CDR2 SVGAGI. CDR3 in DNA: TGTGCCAGCAGTTACGTAACAGACTCCTACGAGCAGTACTTC. Amino acid sequence: CASSYVTDSYEQYF.

The table lists this clone with a count of one. The V and J genes are TRBV11-2 and TRBJ2-1, with 8 positions matching TRBD2. Trimming cost V 5 bases and J 6 bases; bases outside gene matches: 12. This CDR3 contains 16 residues. Germline V gene lookup returns CDR1 SGHAT and CDR2 FQNNGV. CDR3 loop: CASSPGGGGLGNEQFF. CDR3 DNA sequence: TGTGCCAGCAGCCCCGGCGGCGGGGGGCTCGGCAATGAGCAGTTCTTC.

This clone was observed a single time. J is TRBJ2-7 and V is TRBV5-1; 9 nucleotides align to TRBD1. Per the germline V gene, CDR1 is SGHRS and CDR2 is YFSETQ. The CDR3 has 14 amino acids. Losses at the gene ends were 0 bases for V and 2 bases for J; bases not matched to a gene: 0. Here the CDR3 reads CASSLGDRAYEQYF. The CDR3 DNA reads TGCGCCAGCAGCTTGGGGGACAGGGCCTACGAGCAGTACTTC.

V gene TRBV19 combines with J gene TRBJ1-5; no clear D gene. Germline V gene lookup returns CDR1 LNHDA and CDR2 SQIVND (reference sequence). V dropped 3 bases and J dropped 1 base, with 10 bases sitting between them. There are 15 residues in the CDR3. In nucleotides, the CDR3 is TGTGCCAGTAGTATTACGGGAGCGAGCAATCAGCCCCAGCATTTT. Its protein product is CASSITGASNQPQHF.

The chain is built from TRBV5-1 and TRBJ2-7, with 11 bases fitting TRBD2. Germline V gives CDR1 SGHRS, CDR2 YFSETQ. The CDR3 runs 16 residues. V dropped 0 bases and J dropped 2; count of bases not matched to a gene: 4. The CDR3 DNA reads as TGCGCCAGCAGCTTGGGACTAGCGGGACTAACCTACGAGCAGTACTTC. Translated, it gives CASSLGLAGLTYEQYF.

The CDR3 protein is CASSSTGGGAYNEQFF. CDR3 nucleotides: TGTGCCAGCAGCTCTACAGGCGGGGGGGCGTACAATGAGCAGTTCTTC. J is TRBJ2-1 and V is TRBV7-9; TRBD2 agrees at 9 bases. CDR3 size: 16 residues. The J segment lost 4 bases and the V segment lost 4 bases, leaving 8 bases of the junction unmatched. Germline V gene data show CDR1 as SEHNR and CDR2 as FQNEAQ (reference sequence). The full variable domain, its missing parts supplied by reference TRBV7-9 and TRBJ2-1, is DTGVSQNPRHKITKRGQNVTFRCDPISEHNRLYWYRQTLGQGPEFLTYFQNEAQLEKSRLLSDRFSAERPKGSFSTLEIQRTEQGDSAMYLCASSSTGGGAYNEQFFGPGTRLTVL.

V gene TRBV19 combines with J gene TRBJ1-2; 12 nucleotides agree with TRBD1. The germline CDR1 and CDR2 sequences are LNHDA and SQIVND (reference sequence). V lost 7 bases, J lost 7 bases, and 7 bases stayed unmatched. The CDR3 totals 14 residues. The CDR3 loop is CASIRGQGAFGYTF. CDR3 nucleotide sequence: TGTGCCAGTATAAGGGGACAGGGGGCGTTTGGCTACACCTTC.

The chain employs TRBV5-1 and TRBJ2-1; D is unclear. The CDR3 is made up of 14 amino acids. Germline CDR1 and CDR2: SGHRS and YFSETQ. With 4 bases removed from V and 4 bases from J, the gap between germline ends came to 12 bases. The CDR3 nucleotides are TGCGCCAGCAGCCCGCTGACTGAGTACAATGAGCAGTTCTTC. Translated, it gives CASSPLTEYNEQFF. Combining the CDR3 with reference TRBV5-1 and TRBJ2-1 gives the whole variable domain KAGVTQTPRYLIKTRGQQVTLSCSPISGHRSVSWYQQTPGQGLQFLFEYFSETQRNKGNFPGRFSGRQFSNSRSEMNVSTLELGDSALYLCASSPLTEYNEQFFGPGTRLTVL.